At least ten counts were recorded for the clone carrying this T cell receptor (beta chain). Its specificity is not known. This record belongs to a study of T cell repertoires in cytomegalovirus infection. Points from the study as a whole: Cumulated frequencies of public TCR beta families served to identify carriers of CMV plus the relevant HLA.

The CDR3 extends over 15 amino acids. CDR1 and CDR2 (germline): MDHEN, SYDVKM. V was shortened by 8 bases and J by 0 bases, with 17 bases between the two germline ends. Using its own MiXCR run on the reads, TCRdb lists one record per CDR3 protein. This table holds some 97,000 distinct CDR3 sequences, about a quarter found once. The specimen was CD8+ T cells from PBMCs. This TCR was recovered from a human donor in good health (CMV status not recorded). Some clones in this sample may be carry-over from other donors' samples. The chain couples TRBV28 to TRBJ2-7, with D uncertain. The DNA for the CDR3 is TGTGCCAGCGGAACTCCTCCCCTTGGCTCCTACGAGCAGTACTTC. Translated: CASGTPPLGSYEQYF.